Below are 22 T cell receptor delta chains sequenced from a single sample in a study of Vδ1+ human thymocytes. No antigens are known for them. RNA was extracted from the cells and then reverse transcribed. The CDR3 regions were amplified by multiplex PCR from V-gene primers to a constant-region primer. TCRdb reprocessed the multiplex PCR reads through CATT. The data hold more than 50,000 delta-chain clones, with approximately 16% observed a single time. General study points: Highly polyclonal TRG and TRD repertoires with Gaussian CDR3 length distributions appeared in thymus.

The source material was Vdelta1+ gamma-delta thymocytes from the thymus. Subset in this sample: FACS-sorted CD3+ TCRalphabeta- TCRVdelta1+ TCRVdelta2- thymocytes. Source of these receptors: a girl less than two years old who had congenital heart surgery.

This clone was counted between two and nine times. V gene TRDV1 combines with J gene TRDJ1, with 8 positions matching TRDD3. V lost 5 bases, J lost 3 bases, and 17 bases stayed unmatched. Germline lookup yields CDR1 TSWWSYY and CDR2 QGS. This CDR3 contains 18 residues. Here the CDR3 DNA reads TGTGCTCTTGGGATCCCATTCTCCTTACTGGGGGTCGCCGATAAACTCATCTTT. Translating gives CALGIPFSLLGVADKLIF.

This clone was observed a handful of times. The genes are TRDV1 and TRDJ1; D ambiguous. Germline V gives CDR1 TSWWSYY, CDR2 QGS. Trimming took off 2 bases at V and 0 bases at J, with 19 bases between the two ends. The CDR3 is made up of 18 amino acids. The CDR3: CALGEGKARTVYTDKLIF. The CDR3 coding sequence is TGTGCTCTTGGGGAAGGGAAGGCCCGGACAGTTTACACCGATAAACTCATCTTT.

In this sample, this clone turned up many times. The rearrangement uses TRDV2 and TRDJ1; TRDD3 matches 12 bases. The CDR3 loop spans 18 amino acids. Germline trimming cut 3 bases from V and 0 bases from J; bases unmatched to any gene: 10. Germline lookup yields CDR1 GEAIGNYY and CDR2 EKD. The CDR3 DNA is TGTGCCTGTGACGGTAATTACTGGGGGATACTGGACACCGATAAACTCATCTTT. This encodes CACDGNYWGILDTDKLIF.

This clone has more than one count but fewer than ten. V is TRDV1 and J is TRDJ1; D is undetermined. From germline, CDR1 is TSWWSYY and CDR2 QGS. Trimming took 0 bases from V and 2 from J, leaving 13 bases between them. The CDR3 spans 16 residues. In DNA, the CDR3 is TGTGCTCTTGGGGAACTCGGGGTGAGGCAAACCGATAAACTCATCTTT. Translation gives CALGELGVRQTDKLIF.

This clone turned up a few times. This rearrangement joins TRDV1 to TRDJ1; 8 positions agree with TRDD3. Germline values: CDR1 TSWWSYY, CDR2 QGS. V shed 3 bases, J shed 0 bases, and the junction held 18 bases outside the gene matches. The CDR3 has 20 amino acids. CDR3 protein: CALGEHLVGTGGPYTDKLIF. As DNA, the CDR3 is TGTGCTCTTGGGGAGCACCTAGTGGGTACTGGGGGGCCATACACCGATAAACTCATCTTT.

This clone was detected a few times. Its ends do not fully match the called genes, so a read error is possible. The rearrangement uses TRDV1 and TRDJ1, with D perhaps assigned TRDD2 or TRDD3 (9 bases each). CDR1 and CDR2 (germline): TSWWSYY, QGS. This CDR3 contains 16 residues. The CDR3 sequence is CALGLQPSYGTGGPFF. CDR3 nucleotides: TGTGCTCTTGGGCTCCAACCTTCCTACGGAACTGGGGGACCATTCTTT.

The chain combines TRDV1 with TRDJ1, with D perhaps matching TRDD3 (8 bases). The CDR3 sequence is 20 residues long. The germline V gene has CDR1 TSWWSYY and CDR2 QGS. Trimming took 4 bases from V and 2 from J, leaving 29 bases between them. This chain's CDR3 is CALGVLPKGILEGETDKLIF. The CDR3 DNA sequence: TGTGCTCTTGGGGTGCTTCCTAAGGGGATACTTGAAGGTGAGACCGATAAACTCATCTTT.

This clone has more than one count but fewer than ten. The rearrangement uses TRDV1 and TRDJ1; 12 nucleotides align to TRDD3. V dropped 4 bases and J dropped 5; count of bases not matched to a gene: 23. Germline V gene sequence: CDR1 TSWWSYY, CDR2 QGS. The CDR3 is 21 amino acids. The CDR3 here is CALGACSTCTETGGYSDKLIF. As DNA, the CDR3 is TGTGCTCTTGGGGCATGCAGTACTTGTACTGAGACTGGGGGATACTCGGATAAACTCATCTTT.

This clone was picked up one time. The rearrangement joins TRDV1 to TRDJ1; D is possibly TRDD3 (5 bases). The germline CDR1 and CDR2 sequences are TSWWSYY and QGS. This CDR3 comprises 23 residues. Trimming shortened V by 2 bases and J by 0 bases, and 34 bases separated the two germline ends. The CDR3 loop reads CALGELPQPQPHGWVSYTDKLIF. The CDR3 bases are TGTGCTCTTGGGGAATTACCCCAGCCTCAACCCCATGGCTGGGTATCGTACACCGATAAACTCATCTTT.

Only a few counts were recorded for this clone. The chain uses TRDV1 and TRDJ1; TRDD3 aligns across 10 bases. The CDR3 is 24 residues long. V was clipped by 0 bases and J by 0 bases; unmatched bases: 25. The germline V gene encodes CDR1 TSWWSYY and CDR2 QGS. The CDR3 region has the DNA TGTGCTCTTGGGGAACTCCAACCTTCCTCCAACCTTGTGGGGGATACCCCGGACACCGATAAACTCATCTTT. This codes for CALGELQPSSNLVGDTPDTDKLIF.

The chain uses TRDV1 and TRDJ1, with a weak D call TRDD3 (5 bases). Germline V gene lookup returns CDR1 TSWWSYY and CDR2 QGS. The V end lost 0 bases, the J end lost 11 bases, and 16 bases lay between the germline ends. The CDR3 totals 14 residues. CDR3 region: CALGELSPEGILIF. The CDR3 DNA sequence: TGTGCTCTTGGGGAACTAAGTCCTGAAGGGATCCTCATCTTT.

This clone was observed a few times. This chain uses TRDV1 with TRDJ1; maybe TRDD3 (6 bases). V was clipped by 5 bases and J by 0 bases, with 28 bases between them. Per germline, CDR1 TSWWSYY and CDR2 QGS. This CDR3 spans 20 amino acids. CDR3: CALGILYWFRGTPYTDKLIF. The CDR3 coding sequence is TGTGCTCTTGGGATCCTATATTGGTTCCGGGGGACACCGTACACCGATAAACTCATCTTT.

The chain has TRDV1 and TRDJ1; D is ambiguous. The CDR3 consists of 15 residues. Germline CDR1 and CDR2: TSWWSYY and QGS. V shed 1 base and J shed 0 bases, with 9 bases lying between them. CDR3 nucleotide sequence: TGTGCTCTTGGGGAACGTTGGGCTTACACCGATAAACTCATCTTT. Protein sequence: CALGERWAYTDKLIF.

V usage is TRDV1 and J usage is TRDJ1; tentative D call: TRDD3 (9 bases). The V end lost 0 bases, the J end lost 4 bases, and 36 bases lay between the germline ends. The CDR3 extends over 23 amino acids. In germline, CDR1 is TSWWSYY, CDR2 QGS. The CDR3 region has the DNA TGTGCTCTTGGGGAACTCACTTCCTACCGGACGTACTCGGGGATACGCCTACTCGATAAACTCATCTTT. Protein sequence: CALGELTSYRTYSGIRLLDKLIF.

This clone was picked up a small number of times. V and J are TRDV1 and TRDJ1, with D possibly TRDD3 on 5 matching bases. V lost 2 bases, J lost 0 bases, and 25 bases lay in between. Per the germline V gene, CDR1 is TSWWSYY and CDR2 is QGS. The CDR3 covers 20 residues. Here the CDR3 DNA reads TGTGCTCTTGGGGAAGCCTGCCTAGGGGAGGACACTAAGTACACCGATAAACTCATCTTT. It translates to CALGEACLGEDTKYTDKLIF.

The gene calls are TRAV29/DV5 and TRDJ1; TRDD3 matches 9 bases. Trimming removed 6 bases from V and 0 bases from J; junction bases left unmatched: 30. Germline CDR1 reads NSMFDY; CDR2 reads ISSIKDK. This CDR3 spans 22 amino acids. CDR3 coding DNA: TGTGCAGTGATTCTTTTCTTTCCTCGCGTCGACTGGGGGACCCCCTACACCGATAAACTCATCTTT. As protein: CAVILFFPRVDWGTPYTDKLIF. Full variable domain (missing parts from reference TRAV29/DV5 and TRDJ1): DQQVKQNSPSLSVQEGRISILNCDYTNSMFDYFLWYKKYPAEGPTFLISISSIKDKNEDGRFTVFLNKSAKHLSLHIVPSQPGDSAVYFCAVILFFPRVDWGTPYTDKLIFGKGTRVTVEP.

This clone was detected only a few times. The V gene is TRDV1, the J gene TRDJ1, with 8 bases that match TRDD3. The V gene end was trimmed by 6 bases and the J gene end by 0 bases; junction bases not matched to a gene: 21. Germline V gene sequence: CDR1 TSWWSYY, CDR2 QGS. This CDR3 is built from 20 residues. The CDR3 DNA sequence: TGTGCTCTTGGAAATCCCGGCCAGGCGGCCGCTGGGGGACACACCGATAAACTCATCTTT. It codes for CALGNPGQAAAGGHTDKLIF.

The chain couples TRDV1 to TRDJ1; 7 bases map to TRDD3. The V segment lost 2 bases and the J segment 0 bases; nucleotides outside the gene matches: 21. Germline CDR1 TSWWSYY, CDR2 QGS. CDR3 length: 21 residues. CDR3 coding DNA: TGTGCTCTTGGGGAAGTCGTAATTCCGGGGGATCCTTTCCTGTACACCGATAAACTCATCTTT. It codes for CALGEVVIPGDPFLYTDKLIF.

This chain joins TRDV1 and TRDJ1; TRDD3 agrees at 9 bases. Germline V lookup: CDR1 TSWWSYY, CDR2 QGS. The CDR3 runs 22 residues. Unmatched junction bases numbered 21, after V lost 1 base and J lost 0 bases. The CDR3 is CALGEQNKLSDWGTDYTDKLIF. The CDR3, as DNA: TGTGCTCTTGGGGAACAAAACAAGCTTTCAGACTGGGGGACAGACTACACCGATAAACTCATCTTT.

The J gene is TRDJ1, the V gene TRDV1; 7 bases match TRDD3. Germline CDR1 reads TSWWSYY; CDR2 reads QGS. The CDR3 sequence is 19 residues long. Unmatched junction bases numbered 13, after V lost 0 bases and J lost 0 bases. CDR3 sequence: CALGELAEDTGWYTDKLIF. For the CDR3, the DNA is TGTGCTCTTGGGGAACTAGCGGAGGATACGGGGTGGTACACCGATAAACTCATCTTT.

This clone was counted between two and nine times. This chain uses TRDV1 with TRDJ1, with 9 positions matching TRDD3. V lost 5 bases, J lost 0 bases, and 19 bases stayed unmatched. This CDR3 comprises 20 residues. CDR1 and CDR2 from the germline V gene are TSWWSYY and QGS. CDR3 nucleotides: TGTGCTCTTGGGAAAACCGCCCGGGAGCTACTGGGGGAGTACACCGATAAACTCATCTTT. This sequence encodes CALGKTARELLGEYTDKLIF.

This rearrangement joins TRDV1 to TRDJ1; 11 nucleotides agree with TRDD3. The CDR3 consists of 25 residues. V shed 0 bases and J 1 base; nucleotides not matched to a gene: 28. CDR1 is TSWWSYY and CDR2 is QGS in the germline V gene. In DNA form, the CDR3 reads TGTGCTCTTGGGGAACTAATCGTGGGAGCCTTCCTACACTCTGTGGGGGATACGGGCACCGATAAACTCATCTTT. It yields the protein CALGELIVGAFLHSVGDTGTDKLIF.